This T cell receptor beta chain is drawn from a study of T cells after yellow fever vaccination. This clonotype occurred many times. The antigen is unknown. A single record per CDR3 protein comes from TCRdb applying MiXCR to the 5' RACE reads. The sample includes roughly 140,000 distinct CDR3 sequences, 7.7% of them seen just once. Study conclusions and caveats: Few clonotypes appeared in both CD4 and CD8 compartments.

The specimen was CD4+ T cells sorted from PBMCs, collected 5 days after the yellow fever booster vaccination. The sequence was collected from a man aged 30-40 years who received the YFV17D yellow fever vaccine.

The chain's CDR3 is CASSPFDRNTGELFF. The DNA of the CDR3 is TGTGCCAGCAGTCCCTTTGACAGGAACACCGGGGAGCTGTTTTTT. The chain uses TRBV6-1 and TRBJ2-2; D is possibly TRBD1 (5 bases). Germline values: CDR1 MNHNS, CDR2 SASEGT. CDR3 length equals 15 residues. V lost 5 bases, J lost 1 base, and 11 bases lay in between.